This T cell receptor (beta chain) was recorded in a study of blood T cell repertoires in COVID-19. This clone appeared a single time. There are 13 residues in the CDR3. The V end was cut by 5 bases, the J end by 6 bases, with 14 bases between. Germline CDR1 is LNHNV and CDR2 is YYDKDF (reference sequence). TCRdb keeps only in-frame clones here, not all; method: immunoSEQ multiplex PCR. Among approximately 61,000 clones listed, more than 75% were seen once. The gene calls are TRBV15 and TRBJ2-7, with D perhaps matching TRBD1 (5 bases). Specimen: peripheral blood. The clonotype comes from a human donor in a cohort sampled during active COVID-19. The CDR3 region has the DNA TGTGCCACCAGCGGCCTCAGGGTTTCCGAGCAGTACTTC. Amino acids: CATSGLRVSEQYF.